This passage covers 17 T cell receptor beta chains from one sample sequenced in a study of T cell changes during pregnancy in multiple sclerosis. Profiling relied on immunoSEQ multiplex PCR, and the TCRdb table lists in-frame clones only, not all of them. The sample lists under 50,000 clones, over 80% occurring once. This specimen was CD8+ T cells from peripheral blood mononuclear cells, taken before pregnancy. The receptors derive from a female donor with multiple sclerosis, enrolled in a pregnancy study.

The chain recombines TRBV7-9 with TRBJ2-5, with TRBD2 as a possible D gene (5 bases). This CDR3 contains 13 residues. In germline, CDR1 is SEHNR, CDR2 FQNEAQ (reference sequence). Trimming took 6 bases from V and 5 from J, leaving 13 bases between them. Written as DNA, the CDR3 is TGTGCCAGCAGTTACGAGGGAGTGGAGACCCAGTACTTC. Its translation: CASSYEGVETQYF.

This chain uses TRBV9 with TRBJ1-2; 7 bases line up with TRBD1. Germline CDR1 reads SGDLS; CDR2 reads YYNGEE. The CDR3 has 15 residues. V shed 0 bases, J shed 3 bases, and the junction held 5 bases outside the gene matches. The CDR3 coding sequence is TGTGCCAGCAGCGTAGCGGTCAGGGGGGACTATGGCTACACCTTC. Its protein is CASSVAVRGDYGYTF.

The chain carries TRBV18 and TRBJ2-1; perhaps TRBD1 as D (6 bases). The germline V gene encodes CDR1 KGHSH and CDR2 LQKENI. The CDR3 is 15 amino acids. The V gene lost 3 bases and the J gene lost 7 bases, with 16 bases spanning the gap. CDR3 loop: CASSPLWGQGNEQFF. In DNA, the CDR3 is TGTGCCAGCTCACCGTTATGGGGGCAAGGGAATGAGCAGTTCTTC.

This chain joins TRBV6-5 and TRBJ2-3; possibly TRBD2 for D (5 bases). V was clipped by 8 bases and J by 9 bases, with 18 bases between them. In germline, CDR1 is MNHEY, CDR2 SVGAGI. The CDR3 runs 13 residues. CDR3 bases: TGTGCCAGCTCCCCCGGCGGGTCAGGCACGCAGTATTTT. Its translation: CASSPGGSGTQYF.

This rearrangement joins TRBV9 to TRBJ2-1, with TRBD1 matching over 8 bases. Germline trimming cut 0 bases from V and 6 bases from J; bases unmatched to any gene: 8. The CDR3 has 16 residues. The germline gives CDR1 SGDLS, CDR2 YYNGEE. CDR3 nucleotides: TGTGCCAGCAGCGTAGGCTTCACAGGGGGTCTCAATGAGCAGTTCTTC. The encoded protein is CASSVGFTGGLNEQFF.

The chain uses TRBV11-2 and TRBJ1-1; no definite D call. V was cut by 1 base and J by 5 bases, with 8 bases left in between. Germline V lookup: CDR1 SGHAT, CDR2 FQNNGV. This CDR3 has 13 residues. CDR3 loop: CASSLGGKTEAFF. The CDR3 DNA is TGTGCCAGCAGCTTAGGAGGAAAGACTGAAGCTTTCTTT.

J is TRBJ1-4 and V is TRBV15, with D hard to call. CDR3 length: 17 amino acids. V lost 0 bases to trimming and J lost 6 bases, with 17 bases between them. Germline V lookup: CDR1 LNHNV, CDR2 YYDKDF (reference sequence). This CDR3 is CATSRDSFGGIDEKLFF. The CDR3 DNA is TGTGCCACCAGCAGAGATTCTTTCGGCGGCATTGATGAAAAACTGTTTTTT.

The CDR3 region has the DNA TGTGCCAGCAGCTACAGGGGGAGGAACACTGAAGCTTTCTTT. The encoded protein is CASSYRGRNTEAFF. The J gene is TRBJ1-1, the V gene TRBV6-5; TRBD1 matches at 8 bases. Germline V gives CDR1 MNHEY, CDR2 SVGAGI. V dropped 6 bases and J dropped 1; count of bases not matched to a gene: 4. The CDR3 contains 14 residues.

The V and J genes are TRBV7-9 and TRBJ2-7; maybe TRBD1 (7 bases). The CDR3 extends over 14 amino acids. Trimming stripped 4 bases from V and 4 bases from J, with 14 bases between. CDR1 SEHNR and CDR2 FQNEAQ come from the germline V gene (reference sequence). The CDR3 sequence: CASSSPEGQYEQYF. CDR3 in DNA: TGTGCCAGCAGCTCGCCGGAGGGACAGTACGAGCAGTACTTC.

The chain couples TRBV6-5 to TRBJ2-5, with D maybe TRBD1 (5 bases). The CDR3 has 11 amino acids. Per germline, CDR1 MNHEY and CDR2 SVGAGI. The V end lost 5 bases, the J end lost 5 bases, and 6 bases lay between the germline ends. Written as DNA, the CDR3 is TGTGCCAGCAGTCAGGGTGAGACCCAGTACTTC. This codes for CASSQGETQYF.

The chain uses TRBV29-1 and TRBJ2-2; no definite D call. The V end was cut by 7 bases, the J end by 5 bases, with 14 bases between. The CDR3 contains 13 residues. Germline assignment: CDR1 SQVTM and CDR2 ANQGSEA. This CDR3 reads CSAVNSGTGELFF. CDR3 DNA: TGCAGCGCCGTAAACAGTGGGACCGGGGAGCTGTTTTTT.

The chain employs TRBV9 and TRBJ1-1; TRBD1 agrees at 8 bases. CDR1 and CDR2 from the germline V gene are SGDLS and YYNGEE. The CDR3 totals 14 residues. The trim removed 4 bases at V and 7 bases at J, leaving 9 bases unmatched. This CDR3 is CASSTPGTGGEAFF. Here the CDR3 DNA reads TGTGCCAGCAGCACCCCAGGGACAGGAGGTGAAGCTTTCTTT.

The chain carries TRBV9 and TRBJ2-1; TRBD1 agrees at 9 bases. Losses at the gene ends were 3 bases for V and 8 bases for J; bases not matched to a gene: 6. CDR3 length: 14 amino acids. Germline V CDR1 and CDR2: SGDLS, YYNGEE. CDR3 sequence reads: CASSEYDRGDEQFF. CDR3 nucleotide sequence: TGTGCCAGCAGCGAGTACGACAGGGGGGATGAGCAGTTCTTC. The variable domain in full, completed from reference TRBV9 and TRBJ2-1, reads DSGVTQTPKHLITATGQRVTLRCSPRSGDLSVYWYQQSLDQGLQFLIQYYNGEERAKGNILERFSAQQFPDLHSELNLSSLELGDSALYFCASSEYDRGDEQFFGPGTRLTVL.

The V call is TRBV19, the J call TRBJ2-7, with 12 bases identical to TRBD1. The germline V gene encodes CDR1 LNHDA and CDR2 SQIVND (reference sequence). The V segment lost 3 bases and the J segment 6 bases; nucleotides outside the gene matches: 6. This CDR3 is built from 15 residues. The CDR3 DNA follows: TGTGCCAGTAGTATTGTCCGGGACAGGGGGCGCGAGCAGTACTTC. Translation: CASSIVRDRGREQYF.

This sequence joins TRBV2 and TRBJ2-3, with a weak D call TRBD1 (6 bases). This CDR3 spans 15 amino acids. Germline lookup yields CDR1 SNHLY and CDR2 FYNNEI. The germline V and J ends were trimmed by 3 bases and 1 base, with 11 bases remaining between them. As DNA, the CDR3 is TGTGCCAGCAGTGAGGGGACATCGCGCACAGATACGCAGTATTTT. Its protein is CASSEGTSRTDTQYF.

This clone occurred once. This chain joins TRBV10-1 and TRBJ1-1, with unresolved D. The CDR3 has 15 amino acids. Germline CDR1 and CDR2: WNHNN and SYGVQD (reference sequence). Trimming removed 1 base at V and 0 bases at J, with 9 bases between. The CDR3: CASSEYRGMNTEAFF. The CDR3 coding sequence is TGCGCCAGCAGTGAGTATCGAGGGATGAACACTGAAGCTTTCTTT.

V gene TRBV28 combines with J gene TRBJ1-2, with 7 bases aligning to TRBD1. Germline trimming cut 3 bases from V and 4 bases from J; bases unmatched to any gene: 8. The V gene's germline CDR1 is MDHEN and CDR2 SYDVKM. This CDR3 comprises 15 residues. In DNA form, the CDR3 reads TGTGCCAGCAGTTTGACAGGGAGCAGGGCCTATGGCTACACCTTC. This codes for CASSLTGSRAYGYTF.